The 27 T cell receptor beta chains below come from one sample, sequenced in a study of blood T cell repertoires in COVID-19. Libraries were prepared by immunoSEQ multiplex PCR; TCRdb keeps only in-frame clonotypes and omits some of them. The data contain around 44,000 clones, approximately 92% of them singletons. The sequenced sample was peripheral blood. The receptors were gathered from a human donor in a cohort sampled during active COVID-19.

The CDR3 region is CATARTLGQATF. DNA of the CDR3: TGTGCCACTGCTCGGACACTCGGCCAGGCCACCTTC. The chain links TRBV18 to TRBJ1-2, with a weak D call TRBD1 (5 bases). CDR3 length: 12 amino acids. Germline V gene sequence: CDR1 KGHSH, CDR2 LQKENI. Trimming removed 10 bases at V and 13 bases at J, with 22 bases between.

The chain links TRBV6-5 to TRBJ1-2; 7 bases line up with TRBD1. There are 15 residues in the CDR3. From germline, CDR1 is MNHEY and CDR2 SVGAGI. V shed 7 bases, J shed 0 bases, and the junction held 8 bases outside the gene matches. The CDR3 reads CASTKRDSTNYGYTF. The CDR3 bases are TGTGCCAGCACAAAAAGGGACAGTACTAACTATGGCTACACCTTC.

The chain couples TRBV19 to TRBJ2-4; a possible D gene is TRBD1 (6 bases). CDR1 is LNHDA and CDR2 is SQIVND in the germline V gene (reference sequence). This CDR3 is 16 amino acids long. V was pared by 6 bases and J by 0 bases, with 15 bases between. CDR3 nucleotides: TGTGCCAGTAGCCCCACGAGGGGGATAGCCAAAAACATTCAGTACTTC. As protein: CASSPTRGIAKNIQYF. Together with reference TRBV19 and TRBJ2-4, the CDR3 gives the full variable domain: DGGITQSPKYLFRKEGQNVTLSCEQNLNHDAMYWYRQDPGQGLRLIYYSQIVNDFQKGDIAEGYSVSREKKESFPLTVTSAQKNPTAFYLCASSPTRGIAKNIQYFGAGTRLSVL.

V and J are TRBV5-1 and TRBJ2-1, with 9 bases lining up with TRBD2. Germline CDR1 SGHRS, CDR2 YFSETQ. The CDR3 extends over 15 amino acids. With V trimmed by 5 bases and J by 4 bases, 7 bases remained unmatched. Here the CDR3 DNA reads TGCGCCAGCAGTGAAGCGGGGGGTCGATACAATGAGCAGTTCTTC. Amino acids: CASSEAGGRYNEQFF.

For this clone: This sample includes further DNA sequences coding for the same CDR3. The chain couples TRBV7-9 to TRBJ2-7; TRBD1 matches 8 bases. CDR1 is SEHNR and CDR2 is FQNEAQ in the germline V gene (reference sequence). After removal of 2 bases from V and 0 bases from J, the junction contained 0 bases not matched to a gene. The length of the CDR3 is 14 residues. The CDR3 DNA is TGTGCCAGCAGCTTAACAGGGGGCTCCTACGAGCAGTACTTC. It encodes CASSLTGGSYEQYF.

The chain joins TRBV5-4 to TRBJ2-3, with 8 bases lining up with TRBD1. CDR1 is SGHNT and CDR2 is YYREEE in the germline V gene (reference sequence). The CDR3 is 15 amino acids. V shed 1 base and J 1 base; nucleotides not matched to a gene: 2. CDR3: CASSLSRGRTDTQYF. In DNA, the CDR3 is TGTGCCAGCAGCTTGTCCAGGGGGCGCACAGATACGCAGTATTTT. The full variable domain, completed using reference TRBV5-4 and TRBJ2-3, is ETGVTQSPTHLIKTRGQQVTLRCSSQSGHNTVSWYQQALGQGPQFIFQYYREEENGRGNFPPRFSGLQFPNYSSELNVNALELDDSALYLCASSLSRGRTDTQYFGPGTRLTVL.

The gene calls are TRBV7-8 and TRBJ2-4; weak D call: TRBD2 (5 bases). CDR1 and CDR2 (germline): SGHVS, FQNEAQ. V lost 5 bases, J lost 0 bases, and 14 bases lay in between. This CDR3 region has 16 residues. In DNA form, the CDR3 reads TGTGCCAGCAGCCCGAGGAGCGGATTAGCCAAAAACATTCAGTACTTC. Amino acid sequence: CASSPRSGLAKNIQYF.

This chain uses TRBV2 with TRBJ2-2, with a tentative D call TRBD2 (5 bases). Per germline, CDR1 SNHLY and CDR2 FYNNEI. Trimming took 2 bases from V and 3 from J, leaving 10 bases between them. There are 15 residues in the CDR3. The chain's CDR3 is CASSERWGDTGELFF. In DNA form, the CDR3 reads TGTGCCAGCAGTGAAAGGTGGGGAGACACCGGGGAGCTGTTTTTT.

J is TRBJ2-2 and V is TRBV7-9; TRBD2 is a possible D gene (5 bases). V dropped 5 bases and J dropped 6 bases, with 10 bases sitting between them. Germline loops: CDR1 SEHNR, CDR2 FQNEAQ (reference sequence). This CDR3 has 13 amino acids. Here the CDR3 DNA reads TGTGCCAGCAGCCATGAGGGTCCCGGGGAGCTGTTTTTT. Its translation: CASSHEGPGELFF.

The gene calls are TRBV6-5 and TRBJ1-5; 8 bases are shared with TRBD1. Germline assignment: CDR1 MNHEY and CDR2 SVGAGI. V lost 6 bases, J lost 4 bases, and 2 bases stayed unmatched. The CDR3 sequence is 13 residues long. CDR3 sequence: CASRRDRNQPQHF. As DNA, the CDR3 is TGTGCCAGCAGACGGGACAGGAATCAGCCCCAGCATTTT.

This clone was seen just once. The CDR3 region is CASSLAGPRNIQYF. For the CDR3, the DNA is TGTGCCAGCAGCTTAGCGGGTCCGCGGAACATTCAGTACTTC. The chain employs TRBV7-9 and TRBJ2-4; D gene unclear. This CDR3 spans 14 amino acids. With 0 bases removed from V and 7 bases from J, the gap between germline ends came to 10 bases. Germline-derived CDR1 and CDR2 are SEHNR and FQNEAQ (reference sequence).

The rearrangement uses TRBV27 and TRBJ2-7; a possible D gene is TRBD1 (6 bases). This CDR3 contains 17 residues. Trimming shortened V by 2 bases and J by 4 bases, and 21 bases separated the two germline ends. Germline V gives CDR1 MNHEY, CDR2 SMNVEV (reference sequence). CDR3 protein: CASSLKGTRNGAYEQYF. The CDR3 coding sequence is TGTGCCAGCAGTTTAAAAGGGACAAGGAATGGGGCGTACGAGCAGTACTTC.

This clone was recorded only once. CDR3 in DNA: TGCGCCAGCAGCCAAGAGCCCGAAGGCCCGGGAGTAAGGGAGCTGTTTTTT. It codes for CASSQEPEGPGVRELFF. V and J are TRBV4-3 and TRBJ2-2; possibly TRBD2 for D (6 bases). The CDR3 is 17 amino acids. With 0 bases removed from V and 9 bases from J, the gap between germline ends came to 20 bases. Per germline, CDR1 LGHNA and CDR2 YSLEER.

The chain uses TRBV19 and TRBJ2-3, with 8 positions matching TRBD2. With V trimmed by 4 bases and J by 6 bases, 18 bases remained unmatched. The CDR3 is 18 residues long. Germline CDR1 reads LNHDA; CDR2 reads SQIVND (reference sequence). The CDR3 coding sequence is TGTGCCAGTAGTAGGGGCCTGGGGAGCGGGGGACCCTGGGATACGCAGTATTTT. This codes for CASSRGLGSGGPWDTQYF.

The chain couples TRBV5-1 to TRBJ2-1, with TRBD2 matching 11 bases. V shed 4 bases and J 2 bases; nucleotides not matched to a gene: 5. Germline V gene lookup returns CDR1 SGHRS and CDR2 YFSETQ. The CDR3 contains 16 residues. DNA for the CDR3: TGCGCCAGCAGCAATCCGGGACTAGCGGCCTACAATGAGCAGTTCTTC. Encoded protein: CASSNPGLAAYNEQFF.

The chain recombines TRBV7-8 with TRBJ2-7; D gene uncertain. Germline CDR1 is SGHVS and CDR2 is FQNEAQ. V was clipped by 5 bases and J by 1 base, with 6 bases between them. The CDR3 contains 12 residues. As DNA, the CDR3 is TGTGCCAGCAGCCTCAATTCCTACGAGCAGTACTTC. Translation gives CASSLNSYEQYF.

The chain combines TRBV6-5 with TRBJ2-7; TRBD1 aligns across 10 bases. The germline CDR1 and CDR2 sequences are MNHEY and SVGAGI. CDR3 length: 15 amino acids. Trimming cost V 4 bases and J 4 bases; bases outside gene matches: 7. The CDR3 coding sequence is TGTGCCAGCAGTTTTCTCCCGGGACAGGGGTACGAGCAGTACTTC. The encoded protein is CASSFLPGQGYEQYF.

The J gene is TRBJ1-2, the V gene TRBV3-1 (or the pseudogene TRBV3-2), with 7 bases lining up with TRBD1. V lost 1 base to trimming and J lost 3 bases; unmatched junction nucleotides: 17. The V gene's germline CDR1 is LGHDT and CDR2 YNNKEL (reference sequence). This CDR3 comprises 19 residues. CDR3 sequence: CASSQGVIQSHQGDYGYTF. CDR3 bases: TGTGCCAGCAGCCAAGGAGTGATACAGAGCCACCAGGGGGACTATGGCTACACCTTC.

The J gene is TRBJ1-5, the V gene TRBV6-1; 9 bases match TRBD1. The CDR3 spans 15 residues. V dropped 1 base and J dropped 4; count of bases not matched to a gene: 2. Germline-derived CDR1 and CDR2 are MNHNS and SASEGT. CDR3 nucleotide sequence: TGTGCCAGCAGTGAAGGGGGGACAGGGAATCAGCCCCAGCATTTT. Encoded protein: CASSEGGTGNQPQHF.

CDR3: CASTAGARNTGELFF. The DNA for the CDR3 is TGTGCCAGCACCGCGGGAGCTCGAAACACCGGGGAGCTGTTTTTT. The chain joins TRBV3-1 (or the pseudogene TRBV3-2) to TRBJ2-2; TRBD2 matches at 7 bases. This CDR3 region has 15 residues. Germline V lookup: CDR1 LGHDT, CDR2 YNNKEL (reference sequence). V was clipped by 7 bases and J by 2 bases; unmatched bases: 7.

The CDR3 reads CAWATSGFTYEQYF. In DNA, the CDR3 is TGTGCCTGGGCCACTAGCGGGTTCACCTACGAGCAGTACTTC. The chain couples TRBV30 to TRBJ2-7; TRBD2 matches 9 bases. Per germline, CDR1 GTSNPN and CDR2 SVGIG (reference sequence). Unmatched junction bases numbered 7, after V lost 5 bases and J lost 2 bases. The CDR3 is 14 residues long.

The V and J genes are TRBV10-3 and TRBJ1-6; TRBD1 is a possible D gene (5 bases). The germline V and J ends were trimmed by 10 bases and 7 bases, with 11 bases remaining between them. The CDR3 consists of 12 residues. Germline lookup yields CDR1 ENHRY and CDR2 SYGVKD. CDR3 residues: CATGPGNSPLHF. The CDR3 DNA sequence: TGTGCCACAGGCCCAGGGAATTCACCCCTCCACTTT.

The chain carries TRBV27 and TRBJ1-1, with 10 bases lining up with TRBD1. Trimming removed 2 bases from V and 6 bases from J; junction bases left unmatched: 3. CDR1 and CDR2 (germline): MNHEY, SMNVEV (reference sequence). The CDR3 length is 14 residues. DNA for the CDR3: TGTGCCAGCAGTTTAAGGGACAGGGGTGCTGAAGCTTTCTTT. It encodes CASSLRDRGAEAFF.

CDR3 protein: CASSPRANEQFF. The CDR3, as DNA: TGTGCCAGCAGTCCGCGGGCCAATGAGCAGTTCTTC. This chain uses TRBV28 with TRBJ2-1, with D possibly being TRBD2 (5 bases). The CDR3 contains 12 residues. V shed 5 bases and J shed 6 bases, with 8 bases lying between them. Germline V gene lookup returns CDR1 MDHEN and CDR2 SYDVKM. The full variable domain, in which reference TRBV28 and TRBJ2-1 provide the parts outside the CDR3, is DVKVTQSSRYLVKRTGEKVFLECVQDMDHENMFWYRQDPGLGLRLIYFSYDVKMKEKGDIPEGYSVSREKKERFSLILESASTNQTSMYLCASSPRANEQFFGPGTRLTVL.

The chain carries TRBV9 and TRBJ1-2; TRBD1 might be the D (5 bases). Between the trimmed V and J ends, which lost 3 bases and 6 bases, there was a span of 9 bases. The CDR3 is 12 residues long. From germline, CDR1 is SGDLS and CDR2 YYNGEE. Here the CDR3 DNA reads TGTGCCAGCAGCGCCCCCAGGGATGGCTACACCTTC. Residues: CASSAPRDGYTF.

This clone was counted a few times. This chain connects TRBV6-5 to TRBJ1-2, with D possibly matching TRBD1 (5 bases). From germline, CDR1 is MNHEY and CDR2 SVGAGI. The V end was cut by 6 bases, the J end by 5 bases, with 16 bases between. This CDR3 contains 14 residues. CDR3 bases: TGTGCCAGCAGATACCTCCTGACAGAGTATGGCTACACCTTC. This gives the protein CASRYLLTEYGYTF.

This CDR3 reads CASRRLDSGNTIYF. The CDR3 DNA is TGCGCCAGCAGGAGGTTAGATTCTGGAAACACCATATATTTT. The chain is built from TRBV5-1 and TRBJ1-3; D remains ambiguous. The V end was cut by 5 bases, the J end by 1 base, with 10 bases between. CDR1 SGHRS and CDR2 YFSETQ come from the germline V gene. The CDR3 length is 14 residues.